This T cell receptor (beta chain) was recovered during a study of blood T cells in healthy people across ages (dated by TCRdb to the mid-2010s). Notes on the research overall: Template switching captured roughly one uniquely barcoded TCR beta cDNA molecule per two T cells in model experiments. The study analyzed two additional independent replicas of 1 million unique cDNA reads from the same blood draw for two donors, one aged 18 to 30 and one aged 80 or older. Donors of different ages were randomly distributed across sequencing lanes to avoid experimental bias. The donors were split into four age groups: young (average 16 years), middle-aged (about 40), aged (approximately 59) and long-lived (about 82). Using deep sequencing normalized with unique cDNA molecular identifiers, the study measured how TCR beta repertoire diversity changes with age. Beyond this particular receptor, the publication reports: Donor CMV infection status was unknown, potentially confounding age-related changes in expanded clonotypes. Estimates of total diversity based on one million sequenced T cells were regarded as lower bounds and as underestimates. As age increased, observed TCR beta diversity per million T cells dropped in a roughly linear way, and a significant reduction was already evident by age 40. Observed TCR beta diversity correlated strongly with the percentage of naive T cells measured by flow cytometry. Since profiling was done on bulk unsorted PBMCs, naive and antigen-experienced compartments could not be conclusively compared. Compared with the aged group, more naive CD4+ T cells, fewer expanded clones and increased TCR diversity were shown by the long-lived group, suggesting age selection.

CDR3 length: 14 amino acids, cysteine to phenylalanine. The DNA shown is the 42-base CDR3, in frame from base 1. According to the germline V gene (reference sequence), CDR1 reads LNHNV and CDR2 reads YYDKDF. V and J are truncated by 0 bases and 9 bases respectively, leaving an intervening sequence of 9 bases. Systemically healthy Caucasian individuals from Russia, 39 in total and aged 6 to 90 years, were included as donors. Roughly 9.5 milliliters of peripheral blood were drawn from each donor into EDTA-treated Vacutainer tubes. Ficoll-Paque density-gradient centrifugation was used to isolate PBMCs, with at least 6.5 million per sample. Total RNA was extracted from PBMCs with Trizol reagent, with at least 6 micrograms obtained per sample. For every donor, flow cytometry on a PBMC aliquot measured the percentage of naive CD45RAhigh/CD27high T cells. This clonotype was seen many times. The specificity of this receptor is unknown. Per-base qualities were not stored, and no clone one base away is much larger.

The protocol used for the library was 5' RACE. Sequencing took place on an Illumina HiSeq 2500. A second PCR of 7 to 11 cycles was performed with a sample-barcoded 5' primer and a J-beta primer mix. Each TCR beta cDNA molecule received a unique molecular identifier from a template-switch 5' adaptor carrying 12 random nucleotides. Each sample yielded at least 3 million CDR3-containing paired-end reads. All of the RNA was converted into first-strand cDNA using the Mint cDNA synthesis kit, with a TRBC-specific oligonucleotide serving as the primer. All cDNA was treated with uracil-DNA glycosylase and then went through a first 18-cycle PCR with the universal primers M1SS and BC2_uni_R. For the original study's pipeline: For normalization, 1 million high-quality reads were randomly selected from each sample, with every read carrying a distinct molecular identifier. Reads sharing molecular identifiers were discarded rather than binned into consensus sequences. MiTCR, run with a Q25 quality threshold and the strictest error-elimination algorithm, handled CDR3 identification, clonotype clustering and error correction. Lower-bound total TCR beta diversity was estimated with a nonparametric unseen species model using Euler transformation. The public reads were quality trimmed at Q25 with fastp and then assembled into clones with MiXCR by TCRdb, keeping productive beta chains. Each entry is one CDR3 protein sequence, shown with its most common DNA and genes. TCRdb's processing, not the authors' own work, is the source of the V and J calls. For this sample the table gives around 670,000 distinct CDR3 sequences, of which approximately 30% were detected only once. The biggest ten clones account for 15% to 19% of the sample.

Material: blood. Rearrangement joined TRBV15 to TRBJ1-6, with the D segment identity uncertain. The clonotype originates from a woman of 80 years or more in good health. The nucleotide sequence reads TGTGCCACCAGCAGAGAGCCGCACGGTTCACCCCTCCACTTT. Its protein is CATSREPHGSPLHF.